The sequence of this T cell receptor (beta chain) was determined in a study of graft-versus-host responses after intestinal transplantation. The study, taken as a whole, reports: Allograft clonal ratios (graft-versus-host to host-versus-graft) were high in patients who had graft-donor T cell macrochimerism. Some GvH clones appeared in ileal mucosa or blood before recipient bone marrow.

On this clone itself: Its antigen remains unidentified.

The table came from immunoSEQ multiplex PCR; TCRdb's copy has only in-frame clones and leaves some out. The table lists approximately 76,000 clones, about 87% of them singletons. The germline V gene has CDR1 MDHEN and CDR2 SYDVKM. This CDR3 contains 15 residues. V was trimmed by 7 bases and J by 5 bases, leaving 20 bases between them. Material: unstimulated CD4+ T cells sorted from spleen or lymph node cells, obtained before transplant. The chain recombines TRBV28 with TRBJ1-2; D is possibly TRBD1 (5 bases). The receptor comes from a human donor who was the organ donor for an intestinal transplant. CDR3 protein: CASTGGGGGIYGYTF. The CDR3, as DNA: TGTGCCAGCACCGGAGGTGGGGGGGGAATTTATGGCTACACCTTC.